Given below is one T cell receptor beta chain in context. The data are from a study of shared clonotypes between healthy human individuals. At the level of the study: The study used three CD4 naive, three CD4 memory, two CD8 naive and one CD8 memory plate per donor.

Germline CDR1 is SGDLS and CDR2 is YYNGEE. V trimming: 0 bases; J trimming: 4 bases; junction bases outside the gene matches: 9. The CDR3 runs 17 residues. It was across several immunoSEQ plates that each subset's genomic DNA was evenly split. Clones were sequenced by immunoSEQ multiplex PCR, and TCRdb holds only the in-frame ones, with some missing. The sample holds roughly 1,500,000 clones, 95% to 99% seen once. Donors, healthy HIV-negative adults, lacked recent acute infections or vaccinations. The sequencing sample was made of naive CD4+ T cells sorted from blood. The subset was: CD45RA+ positively selected. The clonotype originates from a man under 40 in good health. The V and J genes are TRBV9 and TRBJ2-1; 8 bases are a match to TRBD2. The CDR3 coding sequence is TGTGCCAGCAGCGTAGGGCCACCAATAGCGGGGTACAATGAGCAGTTCTTC. Translation gives CASSVGPPIAGYNEQFF.